This paragraph reports one T cell receptor (beta chain). This CDR3 has 13 amino acids. Looked up from germline, CDR1 is SGHVS and CDR2 is FNYEAQ. The V and J ends lost 0 bases and 8 bases respectively, with 7 bases between them. The record originates from a study of molecular identifiers for immune sequencing clone quantification. TCRdb analysed the PCR reads with MiXCR anew, one entry per CDR3 protein. The profile covers some 100,000 distinct CDR3 sequences, with roughly a third appearing a single time and less than 5% taken by the ten largest. The TCR was taken from a human donor in good health. Some libraries in this study had Jurkat cell RNA spiked in. The rearrangement joins TRBV7-6 to TRBJ1-4; D unclear. The sequencing input was naive CD8+ T cells from blood, with Jurkat cell RNA spiked in. Documented subset: FACS-sorted CD8+CD4-CCR7+CD45RA+ naive T cells. The CDR3 spells CASSLAAWEKLFF. The CDR3 DNA follows: TGTGCCAGCAGCTTAGCGGCTTGGGAAAAACTGTTTTTT. The full variable domain, with the rest looked up from reference TRBV7-6 and TRBJ1-4, is GAGVSQSPRYKVTKRGQDVALRCDPISGHVSLYWYRQALGQGPEFLTYFNYEAQQDKSGLPNDRFSAERPEGSISTLTIQRTEQRDSAMYRCASSLAAWEKLFFGSGTQLSVL.